Listed below are T cell receptor beta chains from one sample, sequenced in a study of blood T cell repertoires in COVID-19. Assay: immunoSEQ multiplex PCR; the TCRdb copy retains only in-frame clones and omits some. Of about 400,000 clones in the sample, roughly 90% were seen once. The sample consisted of PBMCs or T cells enriched from blood (not recorded which). The receptors derive from a middle-aged woman with acute COVID-19. Both conserved end residues are trimmed from each CDR3.

J gene: TRBJ1-3
V gene: TRBV5-1
CDR3 protein: ASSTGQGASGNTIY

J gene: TRBJ2-7
V gene: TRBV2
CDR3 protein: ASSVVGVRDEQY

J gene: TRBJ2-5
V gene: TRBV5-6
CDR3 protein: ASSGTIQETQY

J gene: TRBJ1-5
V gene: TRBV3-1/TRBV3-2
CDR3 protein: ASSQQGLTQH

J gene: TRBJ2-5
V gene: TRBV19
CDR3 protein: ASSNQRGWGTQY

J gene: TRBJ1-1
V gene: TRBV7-2
CDR3 protein: ASSLGTGVGSTEAF

J gene: TRBJ1-3
V gene: TRBV6-5
CDR3 protein: ASSRQGDTIY

J gene: TRBJ2-7
V gene: TRBV7-2
CDR3 protein: ASSLVSQGRHEQY

J gene: TRBJ1-1
V gene: TRBV5-1
CDR3 protein: ASSYGPGVGEGTEAF

J gene: TRBJ2-3
V gene: TRBV4-2
CDR3 protein: ASSQTLAGGADTQY

J gene: TRBJ1-1
V gene: TRBV5-8
CDR3 protein: ASSLGTGSGTEAF

J gene: TRBJ1-4
V gene: TRBV6-5
CDR3 protein: ASSYMAGGEKLF

J gene: TRBJ1-2
V gene: TRBV4-2
CDR3 protein: ASSQVGPEGTGYT

J gene: TRBJ2-1
V gene: TRBV5-1
CDR3 protein: ASSLRASGPYNEQF

J gene: TRBJ2-4
V gene: TRBV30
CDR3 protein: AWSGGEHTVAKNIQY

J gene: TRBJ1-2
V gene: TRBV18
CDR3 protein: ASSPSGEYGYT

J gene: TRBJ1-2
V gene: TRBV2
CDR3 protein: ASRGSGQGRNGYT

J gene: TRBJ1-1
V gene: TRBV5-1
CDR3 protein: ASSPGQGTMNTEAF

J gene: TRBJ2-3
V gene: TRBV6-5
CDR3 protein: ASIPTGVPTDTQY

J gene: TRBJ1-1
V gene: TRBV5-4
CDR3 protein: ASSSDRWNTEAF

J gene: TRBJ2-5
V gene: TRBV12-5
CDR3 protein: ASGPGTSGGAETQY

J gene: TRBJ1-5
V gene: TRBV7-9
CDR3 protein: ASAAGNQPQH

J gene: TRBJ2-5
V gene: TRBV4-1
CDR3 protein: ASSPEPGTEYQETQY

J gene: TRBJ1-1
V gene: TRBV6-5
CDR3 protein: ASSPSTGRGTEAF

J gene: TRBJ2-7
V gene: TRBV5-1
CDR3 protein: ASSFRLRGQGIYEQY

J gene: TRBJ1-1
V gene: TRBV5-6
CDR3 protein: ASRQGWGNTEAF

J gene: TRBJ2-1
V gene: TRBV5-4
CDR3 protein: ASSLDGGAGNEQF

J gene: TRBJ2-3
V gene: TRBV7-9
CDR3 protein: ASSFMVGGTDTQY

J gene: TRBJ1-2
V gene: TRBV12-5
CDR3 protein: ASGLVPWVTGYGYT

J gene: TRBJ1-2
V gene: TRBV6-5
CDR3 protein: ASSYEPGTGYGYT

J gene: TRBJ1-1
V gene: TRBV19
CDR3 protein: ASSLNRQGNTEAF

J gene: TRBJ1-2
V gene: TRBV6-1
CDR3 protein: ASSEGGDYGYT

J gene: TRBJ1-5
V gene: TRBV6-5
CDR3 protein: ASSSLSQPQH

J gene: TRBJ2-2
V gene: TRBV5-6
CDR3 protein: ASSLVPEATGELF

J gene: TRBJ2-3
V gene: TRBV7-9
CDR3 protein: ASSLRRSSTDTQY

J gene: TRBJ1-1
V gene: TRBV19
CDR3 protein: ASSTSGGLSIDTEAF

J gene: TRBJ2-5
V gene: TRBV19
CDR3 protein: ASSLRLAGGPSGETQY

J gene: TRBJ2-7
V gene: TRBV20-1
CDR3 protein: SASVGYYEQY

J gene: TRBJ1-2
V gene: TRBV5-4
CDR3 protein: ASSTGTNNYGYT

J gene: TRBJ1-2
V gene: TRBV5-1
CDR3 protein: ASSLKGDNYGYT

J gene: TRBJ2-5
V gene: TRBV30
CDR3 protein: AWSKQVVETQY